This T cell receptor beta chain was identified during a study of shared clonotypes between healthy human individuals. Background on the study: Ranging from 18 to 49 in age, donors were two women and a few men. Donors had three CD4 naive, three CD4 memory, two CD8 naive and one CD8 memory plate apiece. Overall study results and limits: In a handful of donors, around 4.5% of naive CD4 clonotypes appeared in common. A generally larger estimated richness was seen in naive subsets than in memory subsets.

Only in-frame clones appear in the TCRdb table, and some are missing; sequencing was by immunoSEQ multiplex PCR. The sample has roughly 200,000 clones, approximately 61% seen once. Concerning this clone: Its target is unknown.

The sequence derives from a man aged 30 to 39 in good health. The sequencing sample was made of memory CD4+ T cells sorted from blood. Subset reported: CD45RA-negative fraction.

The CDR3 reads CASSQPISGRKNEQYF. CDR3 DNA: TGCGCCAGCAGCCAACCCATTAGCGGGAGAAAAAACGAGCAGTACTTC. The chain couples TRBV4-1 to TRBJ2-7; TRBD2 matches 9 bases. The CDR3 sequence is 16 residues long. CDR1 is MGHRA, CDR2 YSYEKL, per germline. Trimming took 2 bases from V and 5 from J; bases not matched to a gene: 10.